The sequence of this T cell receptor beta chain was determined in a study of shared clonotypes between healthy human individuals. Using immunoSEQ multiplex PCR, the repertoire was profiled, and TCRdb retains in-frame clones only, with some absent. The sample records under 550,000 clones, almost 97% being singletons. Looked up from germline, CDR1 is SNHLY and CDR2 is FYNNEI. V lost 6 bases to trimming and J lost 0 bases; unmatched junction nucleotides: 4. The CDR3 covers 14 residues. This rearrangement joins TRBV2 to TRBJ1-1; 7 positions match TRBD1. The sequencing input was naive CD4+ T cells sorted from blood. As to subset: CD45RA+ positively selected. This clonotype originated in a woman in her thirties in good health. Written as DNA, the CDR3 is TGTGCCAGCAGCGCGGACAGGTTGAACACTGAAGCTTTCTTT. Translated, it gives CASSADRLNTEAFF.